The 2 T cell receptor beta chains below were found in one sample sequenced in a study of T cells in Graves' hyperthyroidism and ophthalmopathy. The source material, RNA transcripts, was used to amplify TCR beta CDR3 regions. When the TCR CDR3 underwent first-round RT-PCR, the HTBI primer set was used. TCRdb re-analysed the multiplex PCR reads in MiXCR, keeping a single row per CDR3 protein. The sample shows around 100,000 distinct CDR3 sequences, roughly 50% of them seen only once. Sequenced input: blood. Every receptor here comes from a man in his forties or fifties with Graves' hyperthyroidism.

This clonotype has at least ten counts. The rearrangement uses TRBV5-4 and TRBJ1-4; 11 positions agree with TRBD1. Germline loops: CDR1 SGHNT, CDR2 YYREEE (reference sequence). With 3 bases clipped from V and 6 bases from J, the junction kept 1 base outside the gene matches. The CDR3 runs to 14 residues. CDR3 nucleotide sequence: TGTGCCAGCAGCTGGACAGGGGGCGATGAAAAACTGTTTTTT. Protein sequence: CASSWTGGDEKLFF.

A note on this clonotype: This is likely a read error, given that the CDR3 carries no conserved phenylalanine or tryptophan at its end. The genes are TRBV7-2 and TRBJ2-5; 10 positions match TRBD1. The CDR3 runs 13 residues. Germline V gene data show CDR1 as SGHTA and CDR2 as FQGNSA. The CDR3 spells CASRRDRGETQYL. CDR3 bases: TGTGCTAGCAGACGGGACAGGGGAGAGACCCAGTACCTC.